Described below is a single TCR beta chain sequence and its context. For the second PCR, which ran for 7 to 11 cycles, a sample-barcoded 5' primer and a J-beta primer mix were used. TCRdb called the 5' RACE reads again in MiXCR, with one record for every CDR3 protein. The sample lists some 1 million distinct CDR3 sequences, less than 50% occurring once. This specimen belongs to a study of blood T cells in healthy people across ages. Each sample yielded at least 7 million isolated PBMCs. The V gene's germline CDR1 is SQVTM and CDR2 ANQGSEA. The CDR3 contains 12 residues. V shed 7 bases and J shed 8 bases, with 15 bases lying between them.

The source material was blood. This rearrangement joins TRBV29-1 to TRBJ2-1; D is perhaps TRBD2 (6 bases). This clonotype originated in a woman aged 60 to 75 in good health. The CDR3 spells CSGRDFGYEQFF. CDR3 nucleotide sequence: TGCAGCGGCCGGGACTTTGGGTATGAGCAGTTCTTC.